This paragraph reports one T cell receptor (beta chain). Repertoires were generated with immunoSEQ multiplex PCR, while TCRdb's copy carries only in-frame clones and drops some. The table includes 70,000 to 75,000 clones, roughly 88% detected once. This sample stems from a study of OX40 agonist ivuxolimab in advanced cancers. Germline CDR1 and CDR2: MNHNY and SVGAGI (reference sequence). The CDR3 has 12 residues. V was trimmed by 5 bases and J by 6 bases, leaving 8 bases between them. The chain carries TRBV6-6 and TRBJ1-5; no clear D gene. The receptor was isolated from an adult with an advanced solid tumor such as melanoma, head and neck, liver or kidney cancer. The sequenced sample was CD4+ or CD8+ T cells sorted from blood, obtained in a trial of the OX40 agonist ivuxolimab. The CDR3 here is CASSARIQPQHF. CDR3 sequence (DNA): TGTGCCAGCAGTGCGAGGATTCAGCCCCAGCATTTT.